This passage covers 14 T cell receptor beta chains from one sample sequenced in a study of regulatory T cells in long-lasting Graves disease. TCR beta libraries were built with iRepertoire HTBI primers and Arm-PCR of CDR3 regions. TCRdb processed the multiplex PCR reads anew with MiXCR; each CDR3 protein has one entry. The table has hundreds of thousands of distinct CDR3 sequences, approximately 22% seen once. Specified time point: persistent/refractory GD, antithyroid drugs over 5 years with positive TRAb. PBMCs provided the RNA from which the TCR library was made. The source material was peripheral blood mononuclear cells (PBMCs), sampled when the disease was refractory, from a patient treated with antithyroid drugs. The receptors stem from a female donor with Graves disease.

This clonotype was seen ten or more times. V and J are TRBV11-2 and TRBJ2-4; D ambiguous. This CDR3 is built from 19 residues. CDR1 and CDR2 (germline): SGHAT, FQNNGV. Trimming took 5 bases from V and 0 from J, leaving 23 bases between them. In DNA form, the CDR3 reads TGTGCCAGCAGCATCTCCGGCGGACCCGGAACCCTAGCCAAAAACATTCAGTACTTC. Translated, it gives CASSISGGPGTLAKNIQYF.

Note on this clonotype: As the CDR3 is not closed by the conserved phenylalanine or tryptophan, this likely results from a read error. The genes are TRBV30 and TRBJ2-5; D is unresolved. There are 11 residues in the CDR3. Germline CDR1 reads GTSNPN; CDR2 reads SVGIG (reference sequence). CDR3 sequence: CASSREETQYL. Here the CDR3 DNA reads TGTGCCTCGAGTCGGGAAGAGACCCAGTACCTC.

There are many counts of this clonotype. The CDR3 nucleotides are TGTGCCAGCAGCCCTATAGAACAAGGAGAGACCCAGTACTTC. Protein: CASSPIEQGETQYF. The chain has TRBV7-8 and TRBJ2-5; no definite D call. V was cut by 5 bases and J by 4 bases, with 14 bases left in between. Germline V gene sequence: CDR1 SGHVS, CDR2 FQNEAQ. This CDR3 is 14 amino acids long.

This clonotype showed up just a few times. This chain links TRBV15 with TRBJ1-2; D may be TRBD1 (6 bases). Germline V CDR1 and CDR2: LNHNV, YYDKDF (reference sequence). The CDR3 is 14 residues long. The germline V and J ends were trimmed by 5 bases and 4 bases, with 14 bases remaining between them. The CDR3 spells CATSPGGGLYGYTF. CDR3 coding DNA: TGTGCCACCAGCCCGGGGGGGGGGCTCTATGGCTACACCTTC.

This clonotype occurred many times. The genes are TRBV19 and TRBJ1-4; 7 bases map to TRBD1. CDR1 is LNHDA, CDR2 SQIVND, per germline (reference sequence). V was clipped by 4 bases and J by 5 bases; unmatched bases: 7. The CDR3 is 15 residues long. DNA for the CDR3: TGTGCCAGTAGTAGCCGATCGACAGGGAATGAAAAACTGTTTTTT. Protein sequence: CASSSRSTGNEKLFF.

As regards this clonotype: This likely came from a read error, as a far larger clone is one base away. The chain links TRBV27 to TRBJ2-2; weak D call: TRBD1 (6 bases). The CDR3 length is 14 residues. Germline CDR1 and CDR2: MNHEY and SMNVEV (reference sequence). The DNA of the CDR3 is TGTGCCAGCAGTCCACAGGGTCGCACCGGGGAGCCGTTTTTT. Protein product: CASSPQGRTGEPFF.

The chain employs TRBV4-1 and TRBJ1-4; D perhaps matches TRBD1 (5 bases). The germline gives CDR1 MGHRA, CDR2 YSYEKL. Trimming removed 2 bases at V and 8 bases at J, with 15 bases between. CDR3 length equals 15 residues. The CDR3 here is CASSQNPDMLEKLFF. The CDR3 nucleotides are TGCGCCAGCAGCCAAAACCCGGACATGTTAGAAAAACTGTTTTTT.

In its sample, this clonotype was seen a few times. The chain couples TRBV10-3 to TRBJ1-4; D is ambiguous. Germline-derived CDR1 and CDR2 are ENHRY and SYGVKD. There are 15 residues in the CDR3. V was clipped by 0 bases and J by 8 bases, with 13 bases between them. The DNA for the CDR3 is TGTGCCATCAGTGAGTCGGAGCGGAAGGGAGAAAAACTGTTTTTT. Residues: CAISESERKGEKLFF.

This clonotype was seen more than once but under ten times. The chain carries TRBV6-5 and TRBJ2-1, with a possible D match to TRBD2 (5 bases). The germline V and J ends were trimmed by 2 bases and 1 base, with 15 bases remaining between them. This CDR3 is 17 amino acids long. In germline, CDR1 is MNHEY, CDR2 SVGAGI. The CDR3 DNA reads TGTGCCAGCAGTTACATCGGCGGGCCCGATTCCTACAATGAGCAGTTCTTC. Its protein product is CASSYIGGPDSYNEQFF.

This clonotype was counted at least ten times. The J gene is TRBJ1-6, the V gene TRBV2; 7 nucleotides line up with TRBD1. V lost 6 bases, J lost 8 bases, and 7 bases stayed unmatched. The CDR3 runs 14 residues. In germline, CDR1 is SNHLY, CDR2 FYNNEI. The CDR3 spells CASRGTDYYSPLHF. CDR3 nucleotides: TGTGCCAGCAGGGGGACAGACTACTATTCACCCCTCCACTTT.

In this sample, this clonotype turned up many times. The J gene is TRBJ2-7, the V gene TRBV28; 8 bases line up with TRBD2. V shed 8 bases and J 6 bases; nucleotides not matched to a gene: 9. The CDR3 consists of 13 residues. The germline V gene encodes CDR1 MDHEN and CDR2 SYDVKM. DNA of the CDR3: TGTGCCAGCGAGAGCGGGAGTCTGAGCGAGCAGTACTTC. It yields the protein CASESGSLSEQYF.

CDR3 in amino acids: CAWSVIRDQQETQYF. DNA of the CDR3: TGTGCCTGGAGTGTAATTCGGGACCAACAAGAGACCCAGTACTTC. V and J are TRBV30 and TRBJ2-5, with D tentatively TRBD1 or TRBD2 (5 bases each). V was pared by 0 bases and J by 2 bases, with 13 bases between. From germline, CDR1 is GTSNPN and CDR2 SVGIG (reference sequence). The CDR3 extends over 15 amino acids.

This clonotype was counted only a few times. This sequence joins TRBV20-1 and TRBJ1-5; TRBD1 is a possible D gene (6 bases). Trimming left V 0 bases short and J 2 bases short, with 17 bases between. CDR1 is DFQATT, CDR2 SNEGSKA, per germline (reference sequence). This CDR3 has 17 amino acids. Here the CDR3 DNA reads TGCAGTGCTAGAGATTTTAGGACAGCGGAGCGCAATCAGCCCCAGCATTTT. It yields the protein CSARDFRTAERNQPQHF.

This clonotype was counted between two and nine times. CDR3 region: CASSLPGPSTRRGELFF. CDR3 in DNA: TGTGCCAGCAGCCTCCCCGGCCCGAGTACTCGTCGGGGGGAGCTGTTTTTT. The rearrangement uses TRBV5-4 and TRBJ2-2; no clear D gene. Germline V lookup: CDR1 SGHNT, CDR2 YYREEE (reference sequence). Trimming took off 4 bases at V and 8 bases at J, with 24 bases between the two ends. The CDR3 spans 17 residues.